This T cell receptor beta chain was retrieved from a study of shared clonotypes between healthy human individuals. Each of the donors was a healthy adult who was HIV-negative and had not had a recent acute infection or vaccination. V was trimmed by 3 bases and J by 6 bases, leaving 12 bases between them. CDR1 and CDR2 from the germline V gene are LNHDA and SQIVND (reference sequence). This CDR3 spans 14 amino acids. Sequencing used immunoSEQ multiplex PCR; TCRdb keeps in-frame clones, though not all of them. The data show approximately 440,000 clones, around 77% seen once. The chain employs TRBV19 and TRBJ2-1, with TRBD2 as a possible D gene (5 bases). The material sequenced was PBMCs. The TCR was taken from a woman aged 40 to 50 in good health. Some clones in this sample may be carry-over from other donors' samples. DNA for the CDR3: TGTGCCAGTAGTATGGGCCTCGAGGGCAATGAGCAGTTCTTC. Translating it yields CASSMGLEGNEQFF.